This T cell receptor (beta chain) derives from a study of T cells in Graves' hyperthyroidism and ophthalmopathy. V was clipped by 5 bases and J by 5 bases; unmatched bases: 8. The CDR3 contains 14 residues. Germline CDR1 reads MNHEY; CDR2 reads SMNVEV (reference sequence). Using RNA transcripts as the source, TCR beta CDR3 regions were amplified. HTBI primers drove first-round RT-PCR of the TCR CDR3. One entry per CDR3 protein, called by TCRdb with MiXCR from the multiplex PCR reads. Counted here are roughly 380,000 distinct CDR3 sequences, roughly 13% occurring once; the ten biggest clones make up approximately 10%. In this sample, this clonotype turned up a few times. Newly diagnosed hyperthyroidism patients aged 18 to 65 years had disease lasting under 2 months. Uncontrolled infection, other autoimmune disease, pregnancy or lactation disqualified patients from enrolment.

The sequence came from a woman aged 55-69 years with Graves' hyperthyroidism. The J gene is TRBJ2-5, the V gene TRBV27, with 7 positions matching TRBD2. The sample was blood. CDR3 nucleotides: TGTGCCAGCAGTCCTCTGGACGGGGGGGAGACCCAGTACTTC. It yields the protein CASSPLDGGETQYF.